The 17 T cell receptor beta chains below were found in one sample sequenced in a study of regulatory T cells in long-lasting Graves disease. Stated time point: persistent/refractory GD, antithyroid drugs over 5 years with positive TRAb. From RNA extracted from PBMCs, the TCR library was made. In building TCR beta libraries, iRepertoire HTBI primers were used together with Arm-PCR of CDR3 regions. TCRdb re-analysed the multiplex PCR reads in MiXCR, keeping a single row per CDR3 protein. The profile shows fewer than 400,000 distinct CDR3 sequences, around 20% of them singletons. Sequences were derived from peripheral blood mononuclear cells (PBMCs), sampled when the disease was refractory, from a patient treated with antithyroid drugs. The receptors derive from a female donor with Graves disease.

This chain links TRBV19 with TRBJ2-3; D unclear. This CDR3 is built from 12 residues. CDR1 and CDR2 (germline): LNHDA, SQIVND (reference sequence). V was trimmed by 7 bases and J by 4 bases, leaving 9 bases between them. The CDR3, as DNA: TGTGCCAGTAACGCACCACCAGATACGCAGTATTTT. It is translated as CASNAPPDTQYF.

The chain couples TRBV18 to TRBJ2-4; unclear D gene. Germline loops: CDR1 KGHSH, CDR2 LQKENI. The length of the CDR3 is 16 residues. The germline V and J ends were trimmed by 2 bases and 1 base, with 12 bases remaining between them. The CDR3 region is CASSPGQVLAKNIQYF. CDR3 nucleotide sequence: TGTGCCAGCTCACCAGGGCAGGTATTGGCCAAAAACATTCAGTACTTC.

V usage is TRBV10-3 and J usage is TRBJ2-2, with TRBD2 identical over 7 bases. The germline V gene has CDR1 ENHRY and CDR2 SYGVKD. The CDR3 is made up of 16 amino acids. J was trimmed by 4 bases and V by 6 bases; bases with no gene match: 11. CDR3: CAIRGTGTTLTGELFF. The CDR3 region has the DNA TGTGCCATCAGGGGGACCGGGACTACCCTCACCGGGGAGCTGTTTTTT.

The rearrangement links TRBV5-1 to TRBJ2-3, with a weak D call TRBD2 (6 bases). CDR1 and CDR2 (germline): SGHRS, YFSETQ. The CDR3 runs to 13 residues. With 7 bases removed from V and 2 bases from J, the gap between germline ends came to 11 bases. The CDR3 sequence: CASAGLNTDTQYF. CDR3 nucleotides: TGCGCCAGCGCGGGACTTAACACAGATACGCAGTATTTT.

This clonotype was observed a few times. The V and J genes are TRBV30 and TRBJ1-5; D is unresolved. Trimming left V 0 bases short and J 2 bases short, with 8 bases between. This CDR3 spans 14 amino acids. Germline CDR1 is GTSNPN and CDR2 is SVGIG (reference sequence). The CDR3 sequence: CAWSVDWGNQPQHF. The DNA for the CDR3 is TGTGCCTGGAGTGTAGACTGGGGCAATCAGCCCCAGCATTTT.

The chain uses TRBV29-1 and TRBJ2-2; D unresolved. The germline V and J ends were trimmed by 5 bases and 2 bases, with 9 bases remaining between them. CDR1 SQVTM and CDR2 ANQGSEA come from the germline V gene. The length of the CDR3 is 13 residues. The CDR3 nucleotides read TGCAGCGTTCTCCAGACTAACACCGGGGAGCTGTTTTTT. Amino acids: CSVLQTNTGELFF.

This clonotype was found many times. The V call is TRBV6-2 or TRBV6-3, the J call TRBJ1-5, with D uncertain. Germline V gives CDR1 MNHEY, CDR2 SVGEGT. Trimming left V 6 bases short and J 0 bases short, with 9 bases between. The CDR3 is 14 amino acids. This CDR3 is CASREIDSNQPQHF. The CDR3 bases are TGTGCCAGCAGGGAGATCGATAGCAATCAGCCCCAGCATTTT.

This chain joins TRBV6-2 or TRBV6-3 and TRBJ2-1, with 8 bases aligning to TRBD2. V lost 5 bases to trimming and J lost 4 bases; unmatched junction nucleotides: 22. Germline V gene lookup returns CDR1 MNHEY and CDR2 SVGEGT. The CDR3 has 20 residues. DNA of the CDR3: TGTGCCAGCAGTGAAAGGTACTTCGGGCTAGCGGGCTGGCCGTACAATGAGCAGTTCTTC. Translation: CASSERYFGLAGWPYNEQFF.

The chain is built from TRBV4-3 and TRBJ1-2, with 7 bases identical to TRBD1. The V gene end was trimmed by 3 bases and the J gene end by 1 base; junction bases not matched to a gene: 5. Germline CDR1 and CDR2: LGHNA and YSLEER. CDR3 length: 15 amino acids. The CDR3 nucleotides read TGCGCCAGCAGCCAGCACAGGGGATTTAACTATGGCTACACCTTC. It yields the protein CASSQHRGFNYGYTF.

This clonotype occurred many times. This chain uses TRBV5-4 with TRBJ2-5; TRBD1 might be the D (6 bases). This CDR3 region has 13 residues. Looked up from germline, CDR1 is SGHNT and CDR2 is YYREEE (reference sequence). The germline V and J ends were trimmed by 4 bases and 3 bases, with 10 bases remaining between them. The DNA for the CDR3 is TGTGCCAGCAGCCCCCACAGGGAAGAGACCCAGTACTTC. Amino acids: CASSPHREETQYF. Combining the CDR3 with reference TRBV5-4 and TRBJ2-5 gives the whole variable domain ETGVTQSPTHLIKTRGQQVTLRCSSQSGHNTVSWYQQALGQGPQFIFQYYREEENGRGNFPPRFSGLQFPNYSSELNVNALELDDSALYLCASSPHREETQYFGPGTRLLVL.

The chain couples TRBV5-1 to TRBJ1-1; no definite D call. The V end was cut by 1 base, the J end by 5 bases, with 18 bases between. The germline gives CDR1 SGHRS, CDR2 YFSETQ. CDR3 length equals 16 residues. CDR3 in amino acids: CASSLTGRIVGTEAFF. The CDR3 nucleotides read TGCGCCAGCAGCTTGACGGGTAGGATTGTGGGAACTGAAGCTTTCTTT. The full variable domain, with the rest looked up from reference TRBV5-1 and TRBJ1-1, is KAGVTQTPRYLIKTRGQQVTLSCSPISGHRSVSWYQQTPGQGLQFLFEYFSETQRNKGNFPGRFSGRQFSNSRSEMNVSTLELGDSALYLCASSLTGRIVGTEAFFGQGTRLTVV.

This clonotype appeared many times. The rearrangement joins TRBV7-8 to TRBJ2-7, with D perhaps given as TRBD1 or TRBD2 (7 bases each). Germline CDR1 reads SGHVS; CDR2 reads FQNEAQ. V was pared by 5 bases and J by 0 bases, with 14 bases between. This CDR3 is 15 amino acids long. The chain's CDR3 is CASSQGGANSYEQYF. The CDR3 nucleotides read TGTGCCAGCAGCCAGGGGGGGGCAAACTCCTACGAGCAGTACTTC.

Comments on this clonotype: One junction end does not reproduce the germline sequence, and a read error may be involved. The V call is TRBV9, the J call TRBJ2-7, with 9 bases fitting TRBD1. This CDR3 is 15 amino acids long. Germline CDR1 is SGDLS and CDR2 is YYNGEE. CDR3 loop: CASSPDANPRDRAFF. In DNA, the CDR3 is TGTGCCAGCAGCCCAGACGCGAACCCTAGGGACAGGGCCTTTTTC.

The chain uses TRBV11-2 and TRBJ2-5; D is possibly TRBD2 (7 bases). V lost 5 bases to trimming and J lost 2 bases, with 18 bases between them. The CDR3 has 16 amino acids. Germline loops: CDR1 SGHAT, CDR2 FQNNGV. The CDR3 DNA follows: TGTGCCAGCAGCCCGGGGGGCTCACTCCCACAAGAGACCCAGTACTTC. It yields the protein CASSPGGSLPQETQYF.

This sequence joins TRBV4-1 and TRBJ2-7; D possibly uses TRBD1 or TRBD2 (5 bases each). The V end lost 0 bases, the J end lost 5 bases, and 11 bases lay between the germline ends. The CDR3 covers 14 residues. The germline CDR1 and CDR2 sequences are MGHRA and YSYEKL. The CDR3 nucleotides are TGCGCCAGCAGCCAAGAGGTAAGAGGGGACGAGCAGTACTTC. Protein product: CASSQEVRGDEQYF.

The rearrangement joins TRBV7-6 to TRBJ2-7, with D maybe TRBD2 (5 bases). V lost 4 bases and J lost 4, with 11 bases in between. The CDR3 has 13 amino acids. CDR1 and CDR2 from the germline V gene are SGHVS and FNYEAQ. CDR3 protein: CASSSGVTYEQYF. The CDR3 DNA reads as TGTGCCAGCAGCTCCGGGGTGACTTACGAGCAGTACTTC. Based on the CDR3 plus reference TRBV7-6 and TRBJ2-7, the full variable domain is GAGVSQSPRYKVTKRGQDVALRCDPISGHVSLYWYRQALGQGPEFLTYFNYEAQQDKSGLPNDRFSAERPEGSISTLTIQRTEQRDSAMYRCASSSGVTYEQYFGPGTRLTVT.

Of note for this clonotype: Germline is not matched at one junction end, which may reflect a read error. The rearrangement links TRBV6-2 or TRBV6-3 to TRBJ2-7; 12 bases line up with TRBD1. CDR3 length equals 20 residues. In germline, CDR1 is MNHEY, CDR2 SVGEGT. The CDR3 nucleotides are TGTGCCAGCAGTTACACCAGTCCCGGGACAGGGGGCGGAGACCCCTACGGGCAGTACTTC. Residues: CASSYTSPGTGGGDPYGQYF.